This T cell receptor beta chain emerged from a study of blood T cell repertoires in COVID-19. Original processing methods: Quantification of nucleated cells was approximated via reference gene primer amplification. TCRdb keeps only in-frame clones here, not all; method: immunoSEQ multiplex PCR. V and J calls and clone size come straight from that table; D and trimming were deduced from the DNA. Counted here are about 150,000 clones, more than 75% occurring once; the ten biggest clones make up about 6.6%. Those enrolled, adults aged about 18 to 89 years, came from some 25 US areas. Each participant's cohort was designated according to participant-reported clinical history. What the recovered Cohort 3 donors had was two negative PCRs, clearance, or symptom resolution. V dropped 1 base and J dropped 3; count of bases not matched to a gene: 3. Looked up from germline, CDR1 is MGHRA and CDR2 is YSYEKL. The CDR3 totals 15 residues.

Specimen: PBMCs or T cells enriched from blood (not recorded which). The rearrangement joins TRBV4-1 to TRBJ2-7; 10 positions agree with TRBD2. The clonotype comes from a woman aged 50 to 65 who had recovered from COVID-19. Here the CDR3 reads CASSQGLAGGYEQYF. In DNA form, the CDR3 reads TGCGCCAGCAGCCAAGGATTAGCGGGGGGCTACGAGCAGTACTTC.